The clone carrying this T cell receptor (beta chain) was counted at least ten times. The antigen is unknown. The source of the PBMCs was more than 9.5 ml of fresh peripheral blood. This specimen belongs to a study of T cells in Graves' hyperthyroidism and ophthalmopathy. The study, taken as a whole, reports: Within blood appeared most thyroid clonotypes that had expanded above 0.001. Onset of ophthalmopathy came a median around 6.2 months after the model predicted it.

Authors of the study amplified TCR beta CDR3 regions from RNA transcripts. HTBI primers were the set used in a first-round RT-PCR of the TCR CDR3. TCRdb fed the multiplex PCR reads into MiXCR, producing one record per CDR3 protein. The sample includes approximately 560,000 distinct CDR3 sequences, roughly 14% of them seen just once. Sequencing was carried out using blood. The TCR originated in a woman in her thirties with Graves' hyperthyroidism.

The CDR3 region is CASTVDQGGNQPQHF. The DNA for the CDR3 is TGTGCCAGCACTGTAGACCAGGGCGGCAATCAGCCCCAGCATTTT. The V call is TRBV6-1, the J call TRBJ1-5; tentatively, D is TRBD1 (5 bases). V shed 7 bases and J shed 2 bases, with 15 bases lying between them. Germline V gene sequence: CDR1 MNHNS, CDR2 SASEGT. This CDR3 comprises 15 residues.